This TCR beta chain was identified in a study of post-analysis software for immune sequencing data. V was cut by 6 bases and J by 2 bases, with 14 bases left in between. The CDR3 is 14 amino acids. Study-level results: Higher frequency in patients than in controls was seen for five TRBV segments, with TRBV5-6, TRBV5-1 and TRBV20-1 among them. The authors found that F measure strongly co-clustered same-batch samples. Controls significantly exceeded multiple sclerosis patients in normalized Chao1 diversity.

On this clonotype itself: No antigen is known for it.

Included in the TCR beta cDNA libraries were unique molecular identifiers. Between roughly 0.95 and 10 million T cells gave rise to around 500,000 cDNA molecules. One entry per CDR3 protein, called by TCRdb with MiXCR from the PCR reads. The repertoire holds about 820,000 distinct CDR3 sequences, with 53% as singletons. This receptor was taken from a girl aged 5-17 years with multiple sclerosis. The sequencing input was blood. This chain connects TRBV12-3 or TRBV12-4 to TRBJ2-7; D perhaps matches TRBD1 (6 bases). CDR3 region: CASSKGEVPYEQYF. The CDR3 nucleotides are TGTGCCAGCAGCAAGGGGGAAGTACCCTACGAGCAGTACTTC.